The 14 T cell receptor beta chains below all came from one sample that was sequenced in a study of blood T cell repertoires in COVID-19. Using immunoSEQ multiplex PCR, the repertoire was profiled, and TCRdb retains in-frame clones only, with some absent. This table has 130,000 to 150,000 clones, about 76% appearing once. Sequenced input: peripheral blood. All receptors come from a human donor in a cohort sampled during active COVID-19.

Many counts were recorded for this clone. The chain combines TRBV6-6 with TRBJ1-6, with 7 bases that match TRBD1. The CDR3 length is 13 residues. From germline, CDR1 is MNHNY and CDR2 SVGAGI (reference sequence). The trim removed 5 bases at V and 9 bases at J, leaving 4 bases unmatched. CDR3 sequence: CASSQTGISPLHF. The DNA of the CDR3 is TGTGCCAGCAGTCAGACAGGGATTTCACCCCTCCACTTT.

The chain has TRBV5-1 and TRBJ1-3; the D is unclear. CDR1 is SGHRS, CDR2 YFSETQ, per germline. The CDR3 spans 15 residues. V shed 2 bases and J shed 0 bases, with 9 bases lying between them. This chain's CDR3 is CASSFAGSSGNTIYF. For the CDR3, the DNA is TGCGCCAGCAGCTTTGCCGGGAGCTCTGGAAACACCATATATTTT.

There are a few counts of this clone. The junction differs from germline at one of its ends, possibly a read error. The chain recombines TRBV19 with TRBJ1-1; perhaps TRBD1 as D (5 bases). Germline V gene data show CDR1 as LNHDA and CDR2 as SQIVND (reference sequence). The CDR3 has 11 amino acids. The CDR3 sequence: CASSIAQGPAF. As DNA, the CDR3 is TGTGCCAGTAGTATTGCTCAGGGCCCCGCTTTT.

The rearrangement joins TRBV7-2 to TRBJ2-3, with D possibly matching TRBD1 (5 bases). Germline CDR1 SGHTA, CDR2 FQGNSA. This CDR3 contains 15 residues. Trimming shortened V by 2 bases and J by 1 base, and 10 bases separated the two germline ends. CDR3 nucleotides: TGTGCCAGCAGCTTACAGGGTGGTGGCACAGATACGCAGTATTTT. Translated: CASSLQGGGTDTQYF.

The V call is TRBV6-2 or TRBV6-3, the J call TRBJ2-1, with 9 nucleotides matching TRBD2. CDR3 size: 16 residues. The V gene's germline CDR1 is MNHEY and CDR2 SVGEGT. V lost 6 bases, J lost 7 bases, and 13 bases stayed unmatched. The CDR3 DNA sequence: TGTGCCAGCAGCCCCAGCTTTTGGCGGGAGGGTAATGAGCAGTTCTTC. It is translated as CASSPSFWREGNEQFF.

The chain links TRBV5-6 to TRBJ2-4; 9 bases are a match to TRBD2. The germline V gene encodes CDR1 SGHDT and CDR2 YYEEEE. V was pared by 2 bases and J by 3 bases, with 3 bases of the junction left unmatched. CDR3 size: 15 residues. CDR3 DNA: TGTGCCAGCAGCTTTATTAGCGGGAGCAAAAACATTCAGTACTTC. This gives the protein CASSFISGSKNIQYF.

The chain recombines TRBV3-1 (or the pseudogene TRBV3-2) with TRBJ2-1; D not certain. The CDR3 runs 14 residues. The V gene lost 0 bases and the J gene lost 5 bases, with 8 bases spanning the gap. Germline loops: CDR1 LGHDT, CDR2 YNNKEL (reference sequence). The CDR3 loop is CASSQDSNHNEQFF. CDR3 DNA: TGTGCCAGCAGCCAAGATTCTAACCACAATGAGCAGTTCTTC.

V is TRBV6-1 and J is TRBJ1-1; 10 bases agree with TRBD1. The trim removed 2 bases at V and 7 bases at J, leaving 7 bases unmatched. CDR3 size: 15 residues. Germline CDR1 is MNHNS and CDR2 is SASEGT. Here the CDR3 DNA reads TGTGCCAGCAGTGAAAGGCGACAGGGGGCTGGTGAAGCTTTCTTT. It is translated as CASSERRQGAGEAFF.

V gene TRBV2 combines with J gene TRBJ2-7; 9 bases align to TRBD2. J gave up 6 bases and V 6 bases, and 9 bases lay outside the gene matches. The CDR3 has 14 amino acids. Germline V gene data show CDR1 as SNHLY and CDR2 as FYNNEI. CDR3 region: CASRASGIRGEQYF. In nucleotides, the CDR3 is TGTGCCAGCAGGGCTAGCGGGATTAGGGGCGAGCAGTACTTC.

This chain's CDR3 is CASSAQSRDRGRIDTQYF. In nucleotides, the CDR3 is TGTGCCAGCAGCGCTCAGAGCCGGGACAGGGGGCGGATAGATACGCAGTATTTT. The gene calls are TRBV7-2 and TRBJ2-3, with 12 bases aligning to TRBD1. This CDR3 is built from 18 residues. Per the germline V gene, CDR1 is SGHTA and CDR2 is FQGNSA. Unmatched junction bases numbered 14, after V lost 5 bases and J lost 5 bases.

This clone was found a few times. Here the CDR3 reads CSANEQYF. In DNA form, the CDR3 reads TGCAGTGCCAACGAGCAGTACTTC. This rearrangement joins TRBV20-1 to TRBJ2-7; D remains unclear. The CDR3 consists of 8 residues. Germline CDR1 and CDR2: DFQATT and SNEGSKA (reference sequence). Trimming took 6 bases from V and 5 from J, leaving 2 bases between them.

The chain combines TRBV7-2 with TRBJ2-5; tentative D call: TRBD2 (5 bases). Germline-derived CDR1 and CDR2 are SGHTA and FQGNSA. The V end was cut by 5 bases, the J end by 3 bases, with 16 bases between. The length of the CDR3 is 15 residues. Here the CDR3 DNA reads TGTGCCAGCAGCGGACGACACCGGGAAAAAGAGACCCAGTACTTC. Translated: CASSGRHREKETQYF.

The V and J genes are TRBV3-1 (or the pseudogene TRBV3-2) and TRBJ2-1; tentatively, D is TRBD2 (6 bases). Trimming pared 4 bases from V and 8 bases from J, leaving 21 bases between. In germline, CDR1 is LGHDT, CDR2 YNNKEL (reference sequence). This CDR3 spans 16 amino acids. The CDR3 nucleotides are TGTGCCAGCAGCCCAGGACCCGGGACTGGATTGTATGAGCAGTTCTTC. Translation: CASSPGPGTGLYEQFF.

This clone occurred once. This chain uses TRBV28 with TRBJ2-1; tentatively, D is TRBD1 (6 bases). V was trimmed by 1 base and J by 4 bases, leaving 17 bases between them. CDR1 is MDHEN and CDR2 is SYDVKM in the germline V gene. This CDR3 spans 17 amino acids. For the CDR3, the DNA is TGTGCCAGCAGTTTATTCAGGGGTCGTTCTTCTTACAATGAGCAGTTCTTC. Its translation: CASSLFRGRSSYNEQFF.